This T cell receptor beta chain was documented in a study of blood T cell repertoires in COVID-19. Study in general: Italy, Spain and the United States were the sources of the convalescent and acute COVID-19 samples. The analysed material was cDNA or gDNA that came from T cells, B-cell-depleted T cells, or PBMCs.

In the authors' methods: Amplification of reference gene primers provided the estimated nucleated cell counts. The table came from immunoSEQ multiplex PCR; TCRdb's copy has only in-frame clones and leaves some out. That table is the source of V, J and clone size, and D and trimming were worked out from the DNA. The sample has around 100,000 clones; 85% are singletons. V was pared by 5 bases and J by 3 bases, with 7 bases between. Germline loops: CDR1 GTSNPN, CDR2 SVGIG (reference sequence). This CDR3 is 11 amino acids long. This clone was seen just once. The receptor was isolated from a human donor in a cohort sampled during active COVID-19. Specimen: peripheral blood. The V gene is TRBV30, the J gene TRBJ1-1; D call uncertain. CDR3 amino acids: CAWGRDTEAFF. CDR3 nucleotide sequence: TGTGCCTGGGGGAGGGACACTGAAGCTTTCTTT.